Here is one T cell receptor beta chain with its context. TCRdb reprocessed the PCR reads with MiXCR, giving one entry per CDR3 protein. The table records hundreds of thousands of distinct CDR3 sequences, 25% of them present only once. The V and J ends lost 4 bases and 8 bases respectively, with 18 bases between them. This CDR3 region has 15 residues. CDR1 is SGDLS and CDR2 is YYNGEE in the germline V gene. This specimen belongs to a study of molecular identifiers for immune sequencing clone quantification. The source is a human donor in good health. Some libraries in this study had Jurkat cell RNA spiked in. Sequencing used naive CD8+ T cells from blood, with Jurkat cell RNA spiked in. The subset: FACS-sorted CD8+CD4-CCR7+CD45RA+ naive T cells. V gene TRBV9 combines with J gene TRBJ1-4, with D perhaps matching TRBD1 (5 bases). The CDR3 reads CASSRQGAEGEKLFF. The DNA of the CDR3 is TGTGCCAGCAGCCGCCAGGGCGCCGAGGGGGAAAAACTGTTTTTT.